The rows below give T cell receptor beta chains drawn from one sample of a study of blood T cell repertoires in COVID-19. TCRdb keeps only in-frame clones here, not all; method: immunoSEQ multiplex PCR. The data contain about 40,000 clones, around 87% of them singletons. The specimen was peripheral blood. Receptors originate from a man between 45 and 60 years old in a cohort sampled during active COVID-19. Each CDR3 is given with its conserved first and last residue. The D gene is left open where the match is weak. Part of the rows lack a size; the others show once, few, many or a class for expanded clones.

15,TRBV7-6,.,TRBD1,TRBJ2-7,CASSLAETGPREQYF,TGTGCCAGCAGCTTAGCAGAGACAGGGCCCCGCGAGCAGTACTTC
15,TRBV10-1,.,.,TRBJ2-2,CASSSTITNTGELFF,TGCGCCAGCAGTTCGACTATAACGAACACCGGGGAGCTGTTTTTT
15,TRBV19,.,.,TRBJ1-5,CASSIQGNGNQPQHF,TGTGCCAGTAGTATACAGGGTAACGGCAATCAGCCCCAGCATTTT
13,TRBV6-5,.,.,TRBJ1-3,CASSQDSGNTIYF,TGTGCCAGCAGTCAGGACTCTGGAAACACCATATATTTT
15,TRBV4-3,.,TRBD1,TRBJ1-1,CASSQDSRGIAEAFF,TGCGCCAGCAGCCAAGATTCCAGGGGGATCGCTGAAGCTTTCTTT
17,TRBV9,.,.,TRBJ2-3,CASSVTQRGGVATGQYF,TGTGCCAGCAGCGTCACCCAGAGGGGCGGGGTGGCAACGGGGCAGTATTTT
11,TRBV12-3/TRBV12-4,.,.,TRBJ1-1,CASGANTEAFF,TGTGCCAGCGGGGCGAACACTGAAGCTTTCTTT
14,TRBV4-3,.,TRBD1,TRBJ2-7,CASSQDRGLYEQYF,TGCGCCAGCAGCCAAGACAGGGGGCTCTACGAGCAGTACTTC
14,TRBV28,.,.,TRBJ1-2,CASSFQGDYYGYTF,TGTGCCAGCAGTTTTCAAGGGGATTACTATGGCTACACCTTC
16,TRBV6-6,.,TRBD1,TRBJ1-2,CASRLPGGQEGRGYTF,TGTGCCAGCAGACTCCCCGGCGGACAGGAGGGTCGCGGCTACACCTTC
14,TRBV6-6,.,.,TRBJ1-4,CASSYPRDEEKLFF,TGTGCCAGCAGTTACCCCAGGGATGAAGAAAAACTGTTTTTT
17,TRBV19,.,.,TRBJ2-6,CASRLRGWLDGANVLTF,TGTGCCAGTAGATTGCGGGGATGGCTCGACGGGGCCAACGTCCTGACTTTC
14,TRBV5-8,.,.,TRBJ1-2,CASSLEEVNYGYTF,TGTGCCAGCAGCTTGGAAGAGGTGAACTATGGCTACACCTTC
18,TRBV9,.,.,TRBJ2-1,CASSVYPPGIDSYNEQFF,TGTGCCAGCAGCGTTTACCCCCCGGGGATTGACTCCTACAATGAGCAGTTCTTC
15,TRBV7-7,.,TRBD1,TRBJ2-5,CASSLTGSDQETQYF,TGTGCTAGCAGCCTGACAGGGTCCGACCAAGAGACCCAGTACTTC
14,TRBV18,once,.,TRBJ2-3,CASSPPLGTDTQYF,TGTGCCAGCTCACCCCCCCTCGGCACAGATACGCAGTATTTT
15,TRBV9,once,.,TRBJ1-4,CASSVEGREREKLFF,TGTGCCAGCAGCGTAGAAGGGAGGGAACGGGAAAAACTGTTTTTT
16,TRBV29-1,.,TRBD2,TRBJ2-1,CSVTGLAGGRFNEQFF,TGCAGCGTCACGGGACTAGCGGGAGGTCGTTTCAATGAGCAGTTCTTC
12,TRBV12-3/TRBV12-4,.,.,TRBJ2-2,CASSIGAGELFF,TGTGCCAGCAGCATCGGGGCCGGGGAGCTGTTTTTT
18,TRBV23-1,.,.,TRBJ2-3,CASRKYQVMFTGTDTQYF,TGCGCCAGCAGAAAGTACCAGGTAATGTTCACCGGCACAGATACGCAGTATTTT
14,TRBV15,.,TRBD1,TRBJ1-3,CATSVSGGGNTIYF,TGTGCCACCAGCGTTTCAGGGGGTGGAAACACCATATATTTT
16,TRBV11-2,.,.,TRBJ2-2,CASSSGAHISSGELFF,TGTGCCAGCAGCTCAGGGGCGCATATTAGTTCCGGGGAGCTGTTTTTT
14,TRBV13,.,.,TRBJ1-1,CASSLRGSVTEAFF,TGTGCCAGCAGCTTACGAGGGTCCGTCACTGAAGCTTTCTTT
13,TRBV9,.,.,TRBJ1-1,CASSAGEWTEAFF,TGTGCCAGCAGTGCAGGGGAGTGGACTGAAGCTTTCTTT
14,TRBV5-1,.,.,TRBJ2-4,CASSLDLAKNIQYF,TGCGCCAGCAGCTTGGATCTAGCCAAAAACATTCAGTACTTC
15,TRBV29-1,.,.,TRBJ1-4,CSAGDRGATNEKLFF,TGCAGCGCTGGAGACCGGGGAGCAACTAATGAAAAACTGTTTTTT
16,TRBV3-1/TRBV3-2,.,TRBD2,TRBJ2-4,CASSQELAGGQDIQYF,TGTGCCAGCAGCCAAGAATTGGCGGGGGGGCAGGACATTCAGTACTTC
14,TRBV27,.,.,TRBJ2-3,CASSFYFGTDTQYF,TGTGCCAGCAGTTTCTATTTCGGGACAGATACGCAGTATTTT
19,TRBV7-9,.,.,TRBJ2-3,CASSSGGGGARTSTDTQYF,TGTGCCAGCAGCTCAGGCGGCGGTGGGGCCCGTACTAGCACAGATACGCAGTATTTT
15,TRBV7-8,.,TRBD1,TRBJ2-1,CASSLEQGAYNEQFF,TGTGCCAGCAGCTTAGAACAGGGGGCTTACAATGAGCAGTTCTTC
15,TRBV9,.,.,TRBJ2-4,CASSVESVAKNIQYF,TGTGCCAGCAGCGTAGAATCGGTAGCCAAAAACATTCAGTACTTC
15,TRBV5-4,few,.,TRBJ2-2,CASSLGLTNTGELFF,TGTGCCAGCAGCCTTGGACTTACGAACACCGGGGAGCTGTTTTTT
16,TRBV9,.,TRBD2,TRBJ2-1,CASSVERGGPYNEQFF,TGTGCCAGCAGCGTAGAGCGGGGGGGCCCCTACAATGAGCAGTTCTTC
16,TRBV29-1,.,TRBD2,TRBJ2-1,CSVEERETLVYNEQFF,TGCAGCGTTGAGGAGCGGGAGACCTTAGTGTACAATGAGCAGTTCTTC
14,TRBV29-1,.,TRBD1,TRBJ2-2,CSVLDRENTGELFF,TGCAGCGTCCTGGACAGGGAGAACACCGGGGAGCTGTTTTTT
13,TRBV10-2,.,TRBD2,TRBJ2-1,CASSDSGSYEQFF,TGCGCCAGCAGTGATAGCGGGAGCTATGAGCAGTTCTTC
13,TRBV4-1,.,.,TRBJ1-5,CASRRDHNQPQHF,TGCGCCAGTCGCAGGGATCACAATCAGCCCCAGCATTTT
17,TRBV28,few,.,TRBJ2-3,CASSLVGAPGGADTQYF,TGTGCCAGCAGTTTGGTAGGTGCACCAGGAGGGGCAGATACGCAGTATTTT
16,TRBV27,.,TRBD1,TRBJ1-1,CASSLRGDRLNTEAFF,TGTGCCAGCAGTTTAAGGGGGGACAGGCTAAACACTGAAGCTTTCTTT
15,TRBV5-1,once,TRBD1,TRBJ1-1,CASSLIQGADTEAFF,TGCGCCAGCAGCTTGATTCAGGGGGCGGACACTGAAGCTTTCTTT
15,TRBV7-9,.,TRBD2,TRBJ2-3,CASSFPTSGSDTQYF,TGTGCCAGCAGCTTCCCCACTAGCGGGAGTGATACGCAGTATTTT
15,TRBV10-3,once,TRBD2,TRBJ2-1,CAISEVGLGPNEQFF,TGTGCCATCAGTGAGGTCGGACTAGGCCCCAATGAGCAGTTCTTC
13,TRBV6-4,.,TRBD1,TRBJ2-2,CASRTGDTGELFF,TGTGCCAGCCGGACAGGGGACACCGGGGAGCTGTTTTTT
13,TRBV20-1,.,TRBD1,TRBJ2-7,CSASTGGGYEQYF,TGCAGTGCTAGTACAGGGGGAGGCTACGAGCAGTACTTC
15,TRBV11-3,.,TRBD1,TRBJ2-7,CASSLPDRATYEQYF,TGTGCCAGCAGCCTCCCAGACAGGGCAACCTACGAGCAGTACTTC
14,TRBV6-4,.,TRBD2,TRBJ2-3,CASSDEAGTDTQYF,TGTGCCAGCAGTGACGAAGCGGGAACAGATACGCAGTATTTT
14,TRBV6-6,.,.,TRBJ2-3,CASSPLISTDTQYF,TGTGCCAGCAGTCCTTTAATAAGCACAGATACGCAGTATTTT
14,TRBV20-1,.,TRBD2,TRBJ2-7,CSASRTSGPSEQYF,TGCAGTGCTAGTAGGACTAGCGGGCCCTCCGAGCAGTACTTC
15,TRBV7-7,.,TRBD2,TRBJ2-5,CASSLGTSLQETQYF,TGTGCTAGCAGCTTAGGGACTAGCCTCCAAGAGACCCAGTACTTC
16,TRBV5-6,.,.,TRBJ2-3,CASSLAGYYSTDTQYF,TGTGCCAGCAGCTTGGCCGGGTACTATAGCACAGATACGCAGTATTTT
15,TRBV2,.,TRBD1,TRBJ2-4,CASRGLGTDSNIQYF,TGTGCCAGCAGGGGGTTGGGGACAGATTCTAACATTCAGTACTTC
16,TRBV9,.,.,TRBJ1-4,CASSPHGGATNEKLFF,TGTGCCAGCAGCCCCCACGGGGGGGCAACTAATGAAAAACTGTTTTTT